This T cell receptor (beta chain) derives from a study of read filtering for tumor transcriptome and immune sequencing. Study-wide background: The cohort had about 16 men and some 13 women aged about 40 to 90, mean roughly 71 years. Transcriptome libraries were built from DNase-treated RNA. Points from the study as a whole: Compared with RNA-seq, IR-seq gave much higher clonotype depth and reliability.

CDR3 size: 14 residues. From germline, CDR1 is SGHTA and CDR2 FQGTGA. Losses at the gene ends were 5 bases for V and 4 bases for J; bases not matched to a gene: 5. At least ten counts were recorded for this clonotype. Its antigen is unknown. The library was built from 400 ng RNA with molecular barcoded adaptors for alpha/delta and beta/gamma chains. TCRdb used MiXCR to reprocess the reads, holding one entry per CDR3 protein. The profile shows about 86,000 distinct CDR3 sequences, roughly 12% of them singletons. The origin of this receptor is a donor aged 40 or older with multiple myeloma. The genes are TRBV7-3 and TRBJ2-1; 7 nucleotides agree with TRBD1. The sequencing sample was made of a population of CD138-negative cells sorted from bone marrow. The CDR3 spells CASSPTGEYNEQFF. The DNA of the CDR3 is TGTGCCAGCAGCCCTACAGGGGAATACAATGAGCAGTTCTTC. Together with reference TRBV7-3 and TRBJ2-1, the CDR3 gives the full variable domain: GAGVSQTPSNKVTEKGKYVELRCDPISGHTALYWYRQSLGQGPEFLIYFQGTGAADDSGLPNDRFFAVRPEGSVSTLKIQRTERGDSAVYLCASSPTGEYNEQFFGPGTRLTVL.